This T cell receptor beta chain was captured by sequencing in a study of blood T cell repertoires in COVID-19. The CDR3 is 20 residues long. Clones were read by immunoSEQ multiplex PCR, and TCRdb kept only the in-frame ones, dropping some. The table records about 280,000 clones, roughly 80% of them present only once. The sample comprised PBMCs or T cells enriched from blood (not recorded which). The source of this sequence is a man in his forties who had been exposed to COVID-19. The chain employs TRBV21-1 and TRBJ2-1; the D segment call TRBD1 is taken from the table without a DNA check. TRBV21-1 is classified as a pseudogene. CDR3 DNA: TGTGCCAGCAGCAAAACCGAACAGGGGGCGTTTTCCCCTTTTTACAATGAGCAGTTCTTC. Amino acids: CASSKTEQGAFSPFYNEQFF.